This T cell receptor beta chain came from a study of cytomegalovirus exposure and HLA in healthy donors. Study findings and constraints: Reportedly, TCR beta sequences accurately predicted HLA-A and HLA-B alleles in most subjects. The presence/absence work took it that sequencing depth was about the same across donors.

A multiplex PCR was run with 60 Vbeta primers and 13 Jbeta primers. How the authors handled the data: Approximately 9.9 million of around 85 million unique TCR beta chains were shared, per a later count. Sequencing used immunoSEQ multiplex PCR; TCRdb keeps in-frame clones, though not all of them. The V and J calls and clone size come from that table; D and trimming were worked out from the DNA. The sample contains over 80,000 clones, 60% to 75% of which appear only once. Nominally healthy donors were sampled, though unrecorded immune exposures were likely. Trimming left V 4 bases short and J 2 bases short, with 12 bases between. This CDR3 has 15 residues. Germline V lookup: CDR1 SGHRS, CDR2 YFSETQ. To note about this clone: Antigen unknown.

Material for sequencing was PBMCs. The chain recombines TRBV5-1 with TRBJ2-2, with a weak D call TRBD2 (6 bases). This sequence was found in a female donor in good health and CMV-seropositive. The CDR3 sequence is CASSLGTFNTGELFF. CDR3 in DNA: TGCGCCAGCAGCCTCGGGACTTTCAACACCGGGGAGCTGTTTTTT.